This T cell receptor beta chain was captured by sequencing in a study of OX40 agonist ivuxolimab in advanced cancers. Generated by immunoSEQ multiplex PCR, the TCRdb table keeps only in-frame clones and is missing some. The table records about 100,000 clones, roughly nine tenths of them present only once. Findings and caveats of the study: By week 6 at 0.1 to 3.0 mg/kg, blood CD4+ and CD8+ T cells had expanded clonally.

This clone was seen just once. Its antigen remains unidentified. CDR1 and CDR2 from the germline V gene are MNHEY and SVGAGI. This CDR3 has 15 residues. V trimming: 6 bases; J trimming: 5 bases; junction bases outside the gene matches: 11. The V call is TRBV6-5, the J call TRBJ2-5, with 8 bases that match TRBD1. This sequence was found in an adult with an advanced solid tumor such as melanoma, head and neck, liver or kidney cancer. The specimen comprised CD4+ or CD8+ T cells sorted from blood, sampled in a trial of the OX40 agonist ivuxolimab. In nucleotides, the CDR3 is TGTGCCAGCAGCCGGACAGGGCAACGCCAGGAGACCCAGTACTTC. This translates into CASSRTGQRQETQYF.